These T cell receptor beta chains were read from a single sample in a study of post-analysis software for immune sequencing data. MiXCR, run by TCRdb on the PCR reads, gives a single entry per CDR3 protein. The sample shows roughly 620,000 distinct CDR3 sequences, roughly 40% of them seen only once. The sample consisted of blood. The receptors originated from a girl aged 10 to 17 with multiple sclerosis. The CDR3 runs from the conserved cysteine through the conserved F or W. The order of the fields is clone size, D gene, V gene, J gene, CDR3 protein, CDR3 DNA. A D gene is named only where the DNA matches it firmly. Clone size is stated in some rows and not others, as once, few, many or a class when expanded.

abundance: -; d_gene: -; v_gene: TRBV9; j_gene: TRBJ2-5; CDR3aa: CASSEGPMATQYF; CDR3nt: TGTGCCAGCAGCGAGGGTCCGATGGCGACCCAGTACTTC
abundance: -; d_gene: TRBD2; v_gene: TRBV7-8; j_gene: TRBJ2-7; CDR3aa: CASSLGLAGGYTWGEQYF; CDR3nt: TGTGCCAGCAGCTTAGGTCTAGCGGGAGGGTACACCTGGGGGGAGCAGTACTTC
abundance: -; d_gene: -; v_gene: TRBV10-1; j_gene: TRBJ2-1; CDR3aa: CASSEYASSYNGQFF; CDR3nt: TGCGCCAGCAGTGAGTATGCCAGCTCCTACAATGGGCAGTTCTTC
abundance: -; d_gene: TRBD2; v_gene: TRBV27; j_gene: TRBJ2-1; CDR3aa: CASSFGRGGAIDEQFF; CDR3nt: TGTGCCAGCAGTTTCGGGCGCGGGGGGGCAATCGATGAGCAGTTCTTC
abundance: -; d_gene: -; v_gene: TRBV12-3/TRBV12-4; j_gene: TRBJ2-3; CDR3aa: CASSFVPDTQYF; CDR3nt: TGTGCCAGCAGTTTTGTGCCAGATACGCAGTATTTT
abundance: -; d_gene: TRBD1; v_gene: TRBV10-3; j_gene: TRBJ2-1; CDR3aa: CAISEPDRGYNEQFF; CDR3nt: TGTGCCATCAGTGAGCCGGACAGGGGATACAATGAGCAGTTCTTC
abundance: few; d_gene: -; v_gene: TRBV24-1; j_gene: TRBJ2-7; CDR3aa: CATSDLDLREQYF; CDR3nt: TGTGCCACCAGTGATTTGGACCTGAGGGAGCAGTACTTC
abundance: few; d_gene: -; v_gene: TRBV20-1; j_gene: TRBJ2-5; CDR3aa: CSASRRDGQETQYF; CDR3nt: TGCAGTGCTAGCCGCCGGGACGGACAGGAGACCCAGTACTTC
abundance: few; d_gene: TRBD1; v_gene: TRBV12-3/TRBV12-4; j_gene: TRBJ2-7; CDR3aa: CASSLTGVSYEQYF; CDR3nt: TGTGCCAGCAGTTTAACAGGGGTCTCCTACGAGCAGTACTTC
abundance: -; d_gene: -; v_gene: TRBV6-1; j_gene: TRBJ1-5; CDR3aa: CASSDYRDSPLGHSNQPQHF; CDR3nt: TGTGCCAGCAGTGACTACAGGGACTCCCCCCTCGGACATAGCAATCAGCCCCAGCATTTT
abundance: -; d_gene: -; v_gene: TRBV19; j_gene: TRBJ1-1; CDR3aa: CATMGNTEAFF; CDR3nt: TGTGCAACGATGGGGAACACTGAAGCTTTCTTT
abundance: few; d_gene: -; v_gene: TRBV6-5; j_gene: TRBJ2-7; CDR3aa: CASRLRLEQYF; CDR3nt: TGTGCCAGCAGGTTACGACTGGAGCAGTACTTC
abundance: -; d_gene: -; v_gene: TRBV6-6; j_gene: TRBJ1-2; CDR3aa: CASRTPRRGYTF; CDR3nt: TGTGCCAGCAGGACCCCACGCCGGGGCTACACCTTC
abundance: -; d_gene: -; v_gene: TRBV12-3/TRBV12-4; j_gene: TRBJ1-2; CDR3aa: CASSLGRIGGYTF; CDR3nt: TGTGCCAGCAGTTTAGGACGTATCGGTGGCTACACCTTC
abundance: few; d_gene: -; v_gene: TRBV12-3/TRBV12-4; j_gene: TRBJ1-2; CDR3aa: CASSRKQGYGYTF; CDR3nt: TGTGCCAGCAGTCGGAAACAGGGCTATGGCTACACCTTC
abundance: -; d_gene: -; v_gene: TRBV6-6; j_gene: TRBJ1-6; CDR3aa: CASDQGLNSPLHF; CDR3nt: TGTGCCAGTGATCAGGGGCTTAATTCACCCCTCCACTTT
abundance: once; d_gene: TRBD2; v_gene: TRBV7-8; j_gene: TRBJ2-5; CDR3aa: CASSLARAGGQETQYF; CDR3nt: TGTGCCAGCAGCTTAGCCCGGGCGGGGGGCCAAGAGACCCAGTACTTC
abundance: -; d_gene: -; v_gene: TRBV4-2; j_gene: TRBJ1-5; CDR3aa: CASSQGTENQPQHF; CDR3nt: TGTGCCAGCAGCCAAGGCACAGAGAATCAGCCCCAGCATTTT
abundance: -; d_gene: TRBD1; v_gene: TRBV12-3/TRBV12-4; j_gene: TRBJ1-4; CDR3aa: CASSLPRTGEIKLFF; CDR3nt: TGTGCCAGCAGCCTCCCTCGGACAGGGGAAATAAAACTGTTTTTT
abundance: few; d_gene: TRBD2; v_gene: TRBV7-9; j_gene: TRBJ2-3; CDR3aa: CASSLKGLARDTDTQYF; CDR3nt: TGTGCCAGCAGCTTAAAGGGACTAGCGAGAGACACAGATACGCAGTATTTT
abundance: few; d_gene: -; v_gene: TRBV29-1; j_gene: TRBJ2-6; CDR3aa: CSVEGSPDVLGSGANVLTF; CDR3nt: TGCAGCGTTGAAGGCAGTCCCGATGTATTGGGGTCTGGGGCCAACGTCCTGACTTTC
abundance: -; d_gene: -; v_gene: TRBV5-1; j_gene: TRBJ1-2; CDR3aa: CASSLESGGLVGYTF; CDR3nt: TGCGCCAGCAGCCTCGAGTCTGGGGGGCTGGTTGGCTACACCTTC
abundance: -; d_gene: TRBD1; v_gene: TRBV5-5; j_gene: TRBJ1-6; CDR3aa: CASSLDLDRLLIHF; CDR3nt: TGTGCCAGCAGCTTGGATTTGGACAGGCTCCTCATCCACTTT
abundance: few; d_gene: -; v_gene: TRBV7-9; j_gene: TRBJ2-7; CDR3aa: CASSPSPGRAYEQYF; CDR3nt: TGTGCCAGCAGCCCCTCCCCTGGCCGGGCCTACGAGCAGTACTTC
abundance: -; d_gene: -; v_gene: TRBV25-1; j_gene: TRBJ2-7; CDR3aa: CASRDGTGPYEQYF; CDR3nt: TGTGCCAGCAGGGACGGGACTGGACCCTACGAGCAGTACTTC
abundance: few; d_gene: -; v_gene: TRBV7-9; j_gene: TRBJ2-7; CDR3aa: CASSFLSTADFYEQYF; CDR3nt: TGTGCCAGCAGCTTCCTGTCCACAGCAGATTTCTACGAGCAGTACTTC
abundance: -; d_gene: -; v_gene: TRBV29-1; j_gene: TRBJ1-1; CDR3aa: CSVGPRLNTEAFF; CDR3nt: TGCAGCGTAGGACCGCGGCTGAACACTGAAGCTTTCTTT
abundance: few; d_gene: -; v_gene: TRBV13; j_gene: TRBJ2-1; CDR3aa: CASSLGPGGISEQFF; CDR3nt: TGTGCCAGCAGCTTAGGCCCTGGCGGGATATCTGAGCAGTTCTTC
abundance: -; d_gene: -; v_gene: TRBV12-3/TRBV12-4; j_gene: TRBJ2-1; CDR3aa: CASSFFGDNEQFF; CDR3nt: TGTGCCAGCAGTTTTTTCGGTGACAATGAGCAGTTCTTC
abundance: -; d_gene: -; v_gene: TRBV5-1; j_gene: TRBJ1-2; CDR3aa: CASSLHLEGIGGYTF; CDR3nt: TGCGCCAGCAGCTTGCACTTGGAGGGAATAGGTGGCTACACCTTC
abundance: -; d_gene: -; v_gene: TRBV12-3/TRBV12-4; j_gene: TRBJ2-7; CDR3aa: CASSTPPYEQYF; CDR3nt: TGTGCCAGCAGTACCCCCCCGTACGAGCAGTACTTC
abundance: -; d_gene: -; v_gene: TRBV9; j_gene: TRBJ1-1; CDR3aa: CASSVGGIRAEAFF; CDR3nt: TGTGCCAGCAGCGTAGGGGGTATACGGGCTGAAGCTTTCTTT
abundance: -; d_gene: TRBD2; v_gene: TRBV12-3/TRBV12-4; j_gene: TRBJ2-1; CDR3aa: CASSPGTSGSPYNEQFF; CDR3nt: TGTGCCAGCAGTCCGGGGACTAGCGGGAGTCCCTACAATGAGCAGTTCTTC
abundance: -; d_gene: -; v_gene: TRBV7-2; j_gene: TRBJ1-5; CDR3aa: CASSLDGGVSNQPQHF; CDR3nt: TGTGCCAGCAGCTTAGACGGTGGTGTCAGCAATCAGCCCCAGCATTTT
abundance: -; d_gene: TRBD1; v_gene: TRBV9; j_gene: TRBJ2-3; CDR3aa: CASTGGTGVADTQYF; CDR3nt: TGTGCCAGCACCGGCGGGACAGGGGTCGCAGATACGCAGTATTTT
abundance: -; d_gene: TRBD2; v_gene: TRBV25-1; j_gene: TRBJ2-5; CDR3aa: CASSGGGEQYF; CDR3nt: TGTGCCAGCAGTGGGGGGGGTGAGCAGTACTTC
abundance: -; d_gene: TRBD1; v_gene: TRBV12-3/TRBV12-4; j_gene: TRBJ1-1; CDR3aa: CASSRQGGITEAFF; CDR3nt: TGTGCCAGCAGTCGACAGGGTGGGATCACTGAAGCTTTCTTT
abundance: -; d_gene: TRBD2; v_gene: TRBV5-5; j_gene: TRBJ2-1; CDR3aa: CASSPFGSGRRNEQFF; CDR3nt: TGTGCCAGCAGTCCTTTTGGTAGCGGGAGAAGGAATGAGCAGTTCTTC
abundance: -; d_gene: -; v_gene: TRBV4-1; j_gene: TRBJ2-1; CDR3aa: CASSQEVPNGANEQFF; CDR3nt: TGCGCCAGCAGCCAAGAAGTACCTAATGGGGCCAATGAGCAGTTCTTC
abundance: -; d_gene: -; v_gene: TRBV6-6; j_gene: TRBJ1-2; CDR3aa: CASTQNVGYGYTF; CDR3nt: TGTGCCAGCACTCAGAACGTGGGCTATGGCTACACCTTC
abundance: -; d_gene: -; v_gene: TRBV5-1; j_gene: TRBJ1-4; CDR3aa: CASSLRQGRNEKLFF; CDR3nt: TGCGCCAGCAGCTTGCGTCAGGGTAGGAATGAAAAACTGTTTTTT
abundance: many; d_gene: TRBD2; v_gene: TRBV4-2; j_gene: TRBJ2-7; CDR3aa: CASSQEREYAYEQYF; CDR3nt: TGTGCCAGCAGCCAAGAGCGGGAGTACGCCTACGAGCAGTACTTC
abundance: few; d_gene: -; v_gene: TRBV5-1; j_gene: TRBJ2-5; CDR3aa: CASSEFGFERYF; CDR3nt: TGCGCCAGCAGCGAGTTTGGTTTTGAGCGGTACTTC
abundance: -; d_gene: -; v_gene: TRBV7-9; j_gene: TRBJ2-1; CDR3aa: CASSLGTGLRETQFF; CDR3nt: TGTGCCAGCAGCTTAGGAACAGGGTTGCGAGAGACCCAGTTCTTC
abundance: -; d_gene: TRBD1; v_gene: TRBV11-3; j_gene: TRBJ1-1; CDR3aa: CASSSWTGGNTEAFF; CDR3nt: TGTGCCAGCAGCAGTTGGACAGGTGGGAACACTGAAGCTTTCTTT
abundance: few; d_gene: -; v_gene: TRBV4-1; j_gene: TRBJ2-4; CDR3aa: CASSQDIGHKNIQYF; CDR3nt: TGCGCCAGCAGCCAAGATATCGGGCACAAAAACATTCAGTACTTC
abundance: once; d_gene: -; v_gene: TRBV12-3/TRBV12-4; j_gene: TRBJ1-2; CDR3aa: CASSRDSCGYTF; CDR3nt: TGTGCCAGCAGCCGCGACAGCTGTGGCTACACCTTC
abundance: -; d_gene: -; v_gene: TRBV21-1; j_gene: TRBJ2-1; CDR3aa: CASSHRRGVSRYNEQFF; CDR3nt: TGTGCCAGCAGCCATCGGAGGGGAGTCAGCCGCTACAATGAGCAGTTCTTC
abundance: -; d_gene: -; v_gene: TRBV15; j_gene: TRBJ2-1; CDR3aa: CATSSGLVSYNEQFF; CDR3nt: TGTGCCACCAGCAGTGGACTTGTCTCCTACAATGAGCAGTTCTTC
abundance: -; d_gene: -; v_gene: TRBV20-1; j_gene: TRBJ1-1; CDR3aa: CSLHRAAGSEAFF; CDR3nt: TGCAGTCTCCACCGAGCAGCCGGCTCTGAAGCTTTCTTT
abundance: -; d_gene: -; v_gene: TRBV7-8; j_gene: TRBJ1-2; CDR3aa: CASSSYRGRVNNYGYTF; CDR3nt: TGTGCCAGCAGCTCCTACCGGGGACGAGTTAATAACTATGGCTACACCTTC
abundance: -; d_gene: TRBD2; v_gene: TRBV6-5; j_gene: TRBJ2-7; CDR3aa: CASNYMAGGSDEQYF; CDR3nt: TGTGCCAGCAATTACATGGCGGGAGGGAGCGACGAGCAGTACTTC
abundance: few; d_gene: TRBD2; v_gene: TRBV7-2; j_gene: TRBJ2-7; CDR3aa: CASRSSLAGYYEQYF; CDR3nt: TGTGCCAGCAGGAGTTCACTAGCGGGATACTACGAGCAGTACTTC
abundance: once; d_gene: -; v_gene: TRBV6-9; j_gene: TRBJ2-1; CDR3aa: CASRSGVGSYNEQFF; CDR3nt: TGTGCCAGCCGTTCGGGCGTTGGGTCCTACAATGAGCAGTTCTTC
abundance: -; d_gene: -; v_gene: TRBV4-2; j_gene: TRBJ2-7; CDR3aa: CASSPRGAEPYEQYF; CDR3nt: TGTGCCAGCAGCCCCCGTGGAGCGGAGCCCTACGAGCAGTACTTC
abundance: few; d_gene: -; v_gene: TRBV5-1; j_gene: TRBJ1-1; CDR3aa: CASSLGAGQIPSEAFF; CDR3nt: TGCGCCAGCAGCCTTGGGGCCGGGCAGATTCCGTCTGAAGCTTTCTTT
abundance: few; d_gene: TRBD1; v_gene: TRBV20-1; j_gene: TRBJ2-7; CDR3aa: CSALGQSSYEQYF; CDR3nt: TGCAGTGCTTTGGGACAGAGCTCCTACGAGCAGTACTTC